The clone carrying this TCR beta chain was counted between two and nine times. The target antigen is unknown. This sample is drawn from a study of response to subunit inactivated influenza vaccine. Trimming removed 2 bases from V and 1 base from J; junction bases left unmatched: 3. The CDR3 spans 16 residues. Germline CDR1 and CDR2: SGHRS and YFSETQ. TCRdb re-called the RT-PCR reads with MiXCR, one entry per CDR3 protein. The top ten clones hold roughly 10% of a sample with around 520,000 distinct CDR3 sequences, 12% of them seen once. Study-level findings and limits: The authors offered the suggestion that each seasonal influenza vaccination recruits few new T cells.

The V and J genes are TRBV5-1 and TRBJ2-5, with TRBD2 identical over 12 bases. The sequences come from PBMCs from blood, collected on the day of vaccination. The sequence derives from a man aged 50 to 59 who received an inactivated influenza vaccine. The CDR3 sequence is CASSFSSGGAQETQYF. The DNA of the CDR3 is TGCGCCAGCAGCTTTTCTAGCGGGGGGGCCCAAGAGACCCAGTACTTC.